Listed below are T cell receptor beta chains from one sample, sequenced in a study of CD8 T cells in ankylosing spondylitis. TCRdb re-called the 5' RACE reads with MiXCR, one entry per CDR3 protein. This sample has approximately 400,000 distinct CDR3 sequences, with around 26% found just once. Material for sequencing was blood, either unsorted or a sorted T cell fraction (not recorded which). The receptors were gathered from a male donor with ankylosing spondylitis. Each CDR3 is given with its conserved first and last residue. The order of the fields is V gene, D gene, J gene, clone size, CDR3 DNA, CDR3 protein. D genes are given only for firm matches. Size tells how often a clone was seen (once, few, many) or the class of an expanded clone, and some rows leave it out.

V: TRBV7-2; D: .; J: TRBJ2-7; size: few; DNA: TGTGCCAGCAGCTTAGCTCCAGACCGCTACGAGCAGTACTTC; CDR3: CASSLAPDRYEQYF
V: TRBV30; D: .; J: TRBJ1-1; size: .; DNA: TGTGCCTGGACGGCATCACTGAACACTGAAGCTTTCTTT; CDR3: CAWTASLNTEAFF
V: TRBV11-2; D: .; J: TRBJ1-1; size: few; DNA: TGTGCCAGCAGCTTAGTAATTGGTGGGAACACTGAAGCTTTCTTT; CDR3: CASSLVIGGNTEAFF
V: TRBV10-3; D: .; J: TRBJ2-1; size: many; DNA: TGTGCCATCACCCCGGACCGGAGCTCCTACAATGAGCAGTTCTTC; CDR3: CAITPDRSSYNEQFF
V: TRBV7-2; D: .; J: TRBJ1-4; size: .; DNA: TGTGCCAGCAGCGCCCGCAGGGTTGCTAATGAAAAACTGTTTTTT; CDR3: CASSARRVANEKLFF
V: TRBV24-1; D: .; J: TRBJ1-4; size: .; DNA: TGTGCCACCAGTGAGTCAGGGGTAAAACTGTTTTTT; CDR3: CATSESGVKLFF
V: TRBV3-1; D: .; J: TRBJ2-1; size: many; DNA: TGTGCCAGCAGCCAGGGTTACGGCACTTTCTCCTACAATGAGCAGTTCTTC; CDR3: CASSQGYGTFSYNEQFF
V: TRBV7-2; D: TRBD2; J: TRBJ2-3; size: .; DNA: TGTGCCAGCAGCCCCGACGGCGGGAGCGGTGCAGATACGCAGTATTTT; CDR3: CASSPDGGSGADTQYF
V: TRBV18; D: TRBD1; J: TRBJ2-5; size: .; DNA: TGTGCCAGCTCACGTGACAGGGGAGAGACCCAGTACTTC; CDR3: CASSRDRGETQYF
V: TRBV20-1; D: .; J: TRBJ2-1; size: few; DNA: TGCAGTGCTAGAGAAATCAGTTTCTACAATGAGCAGTTCTTC; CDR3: CSAREISFYNEQFF
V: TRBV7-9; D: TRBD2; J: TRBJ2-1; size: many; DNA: TGTGCCAGCAGTTCGAGCGGGAGGGGCAATGAGCAGTTCTTC; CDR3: CASSSSGRGNEQFF
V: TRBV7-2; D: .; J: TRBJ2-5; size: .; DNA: TGTGCCAGCAGACAAACCGAGACCCAGTACTTC; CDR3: CASRQTETQYF
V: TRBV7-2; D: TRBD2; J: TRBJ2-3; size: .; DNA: TGTGCCAGCAGCTTAGGCGGCGGGAGATTGGGAGATACGCAGTATTTT; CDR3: CASSLGGGRLGDTQYF
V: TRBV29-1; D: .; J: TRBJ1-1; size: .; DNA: TGCAGCGCAACCCGCGGCTTCACTGAAGCTTTCTTT; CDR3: CSATRGFTEAFF
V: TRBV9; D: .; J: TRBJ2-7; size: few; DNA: TGTGCCAGCAGCGTAGAGGGGACAAACCTCTACGAGCAGTACTTC; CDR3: CASSVEGTNLYEQYF
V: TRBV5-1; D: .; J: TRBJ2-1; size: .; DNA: TGCGCCAGCAGCTTCTCTGGGACGCCCGACAATGAGCAGTTCTTC; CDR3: CASSFSGTPDNEQFF
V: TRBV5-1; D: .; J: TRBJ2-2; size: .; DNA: TGCGCCAGCAGCTTAGGGACCCTGAACACCGGGGAGCTGTTTTTT; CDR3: CASSLGTLNTGELFF
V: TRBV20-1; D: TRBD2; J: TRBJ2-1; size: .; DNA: TGCAGTGCTACTGGACTAGCGGGGGCTGAGCAGTTCTTC; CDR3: CSATGLAGAEQFF
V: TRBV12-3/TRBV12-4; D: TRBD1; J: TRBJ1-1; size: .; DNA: TGTGCCAGCAGTTTAAGGACAGGGATGTGGGACACTGAAGCTTTCTTT; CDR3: CASSLRTGMWDTEAFF
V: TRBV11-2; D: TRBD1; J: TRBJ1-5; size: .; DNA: TGTGCCAGCAGCTACAGGACAGGGGGCGGTCAGCCCCAGCATTTT; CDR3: CASSYRTGGGQPQHF
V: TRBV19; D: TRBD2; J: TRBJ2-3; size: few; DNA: TGTGCCAGTAGTATTCGACTAGCGGGAGGTCTCACAGATACGCAGTATTTT; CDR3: CASSIRLAGGLTDTQYF
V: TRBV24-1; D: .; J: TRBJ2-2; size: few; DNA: TGTGCCACCAGTGATCCACCCGGGACCCTTTCAAACACCGGGGAGCTGTTTTTT; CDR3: CATSDPPGTLSNTGELFF
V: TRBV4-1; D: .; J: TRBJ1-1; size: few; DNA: TGCGCCAGCAGCCAAGCTGGGGCCGGAGCTTTCTTT; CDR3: CASSQAGAGAFF
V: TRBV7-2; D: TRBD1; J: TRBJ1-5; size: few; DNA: TGTGCCAGCAGCTTAAGGGACAGTGGGCAGCCCCAGCATTTT; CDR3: CASSLRDSGQPQHF
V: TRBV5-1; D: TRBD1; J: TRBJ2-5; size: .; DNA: TGCGCCAGCAGCTTCTCCGGGACAGGGGAAGAGACCCAGTACTTC; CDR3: CASSFSGTGEETQYF
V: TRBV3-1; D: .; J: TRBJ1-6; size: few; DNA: TGTGCCAGCAGCCAAGACCGGGTTTACCCTAATTCACCCCTCCACTTT; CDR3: CASSQDRVYPNSPLHF
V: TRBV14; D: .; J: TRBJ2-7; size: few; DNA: TGTGCCAGCAGCCCCCTTCTTCCCTGGGTCGGGGAGCAGTACTTC; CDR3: CASSPLLPWVGEQYF
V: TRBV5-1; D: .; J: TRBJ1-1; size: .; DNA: TGCGCCAGCAGCTTGCAGCCAGCGAACACTGAAGCTTTCTTT; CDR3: CASSLQPANTEAFF
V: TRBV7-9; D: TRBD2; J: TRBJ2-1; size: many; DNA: TGTGCCAGCAGCTGGACTAGCGGGTACAATGAGCAGTTCTTC; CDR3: CASSWTSGYNEQFF
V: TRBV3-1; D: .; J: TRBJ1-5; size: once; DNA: TGTGCCAGCAGCCCCCATAGGGATCAGCCCCAGCATTTT; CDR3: CASSPHRDQPQHF
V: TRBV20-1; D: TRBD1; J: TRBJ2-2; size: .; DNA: TGCAGTGCTAGTGGGACAGATTACACCGGGGAGCTGTTTTTT; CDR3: CSASGTDYTGELFF
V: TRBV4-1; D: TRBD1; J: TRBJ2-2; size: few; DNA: TGCGCCAGCAGCCAAGTTTTTAGTTATAGGACAGGGGGAACCGGGGAGCTGTTTTTT; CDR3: CASSQVFSYRTGGTGELFF
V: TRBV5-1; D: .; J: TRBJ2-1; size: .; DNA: TGCGCCAGCAGCCAAGGGACGCCGAGGGGTGAGCAGTTCTTC; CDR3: CASSQGTPRGEQFF
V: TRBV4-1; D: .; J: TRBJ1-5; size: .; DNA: TGCGCCAGCAGCCCTCTCCCAGGGGAGGATAAGCCCCAGCATTTT; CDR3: CASSPLPGEDKPQHF
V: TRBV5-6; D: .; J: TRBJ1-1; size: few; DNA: TGTGCCAGCAGCTTGATGGGCAGGGATGCCACTGAAGCTTTCTTT; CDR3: CASSLMGRDATEAFF
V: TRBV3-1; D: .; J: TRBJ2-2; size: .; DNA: TGTGCCAGCAGTTACAGAGACACCGGGGAGCTGTTTTTT; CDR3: CASSYRDTGELFF
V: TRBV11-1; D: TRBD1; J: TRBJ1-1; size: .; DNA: TGTGCCAGCAGTCGACGACAGGGGGGTACTGAAGCTTTCTTT; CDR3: CASSRRQGGTEAFF
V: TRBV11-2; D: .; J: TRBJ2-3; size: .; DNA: TGTGCCAGCAGCCAGATCAGCGGGTATACGCAGTATTTT; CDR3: CASSQISGYTQYF
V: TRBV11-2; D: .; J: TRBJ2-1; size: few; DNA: TGTGCCAGCAGCTTAGATCCGGAAGGCTACAATGAGCAGTTCTTC; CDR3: CASSLDPEGYNEQFF
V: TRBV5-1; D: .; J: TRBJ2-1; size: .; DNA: TGCGCCAGCAGCCGGAGGGTAGACGGCAATGAGCAGTTCTTC; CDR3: CASSRRVDGNEQFF
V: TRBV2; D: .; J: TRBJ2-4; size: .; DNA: TGTGCCAGCAGTGATCATCGGGTGAGGGACTCTTCATTC; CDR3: CASSDHRVRDSSF
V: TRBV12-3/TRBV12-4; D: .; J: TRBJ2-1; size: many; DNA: TGTGCCAGCTGTGTGGCGCGACGAGGTGAGCAGTTCTTC; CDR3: CASCVARRGEQFF
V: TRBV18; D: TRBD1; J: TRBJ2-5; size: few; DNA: TGTGCCAGCTCACCACCATCGGGACAGGGTCAAGAGACCCAGTACTTC; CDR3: CASSPPSGQGQETQYF
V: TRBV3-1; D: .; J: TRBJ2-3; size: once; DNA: TGTGCCAGCAGCCACTCTGTAGATACGCAGTATTTT; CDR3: CASSHSVDTQYF
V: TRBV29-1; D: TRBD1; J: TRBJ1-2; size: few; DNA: TGCAGCGTGACAGGGGTTCTCTATGGCTACACCTTC; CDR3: CSVTGVLYGYTF
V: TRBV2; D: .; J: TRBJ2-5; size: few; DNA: TGTGCCAGCAGTGAAGAGGATGAGGGGACCCAGTACTTC; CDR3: CASSEEDEGTQYF
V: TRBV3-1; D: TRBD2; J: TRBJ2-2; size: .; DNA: TGTGCCAGCAGCCAAGAAGGGACTAGCGGGAGGTTTGACACCGGGGAGCTGTTTTTT; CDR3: CASSQEGTSGRFDTGELFF
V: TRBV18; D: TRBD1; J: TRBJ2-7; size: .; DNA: TGTGCCAGCTCACCAGGGACAGGGAGTGGGTACGAGCAGTACTTC; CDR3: CASSPGTGSGYEQYF